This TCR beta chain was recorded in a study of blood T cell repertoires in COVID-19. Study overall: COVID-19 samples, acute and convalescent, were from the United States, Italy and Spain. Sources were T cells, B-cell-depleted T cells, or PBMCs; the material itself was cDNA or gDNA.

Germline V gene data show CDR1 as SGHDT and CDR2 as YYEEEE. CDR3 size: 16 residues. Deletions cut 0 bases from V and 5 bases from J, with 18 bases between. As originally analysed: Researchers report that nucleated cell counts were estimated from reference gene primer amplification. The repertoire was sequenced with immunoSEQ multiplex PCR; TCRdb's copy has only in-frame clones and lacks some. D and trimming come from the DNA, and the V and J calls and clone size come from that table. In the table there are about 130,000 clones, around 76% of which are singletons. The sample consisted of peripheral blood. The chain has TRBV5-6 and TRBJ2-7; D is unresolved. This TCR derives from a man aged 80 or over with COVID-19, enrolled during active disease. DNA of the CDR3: TGTGCCAGCAGCTTGGTGGGTTTGGCGGCCCCACACGAGCAGTACTTC. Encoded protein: CASSLVGLAAPHEQYF.